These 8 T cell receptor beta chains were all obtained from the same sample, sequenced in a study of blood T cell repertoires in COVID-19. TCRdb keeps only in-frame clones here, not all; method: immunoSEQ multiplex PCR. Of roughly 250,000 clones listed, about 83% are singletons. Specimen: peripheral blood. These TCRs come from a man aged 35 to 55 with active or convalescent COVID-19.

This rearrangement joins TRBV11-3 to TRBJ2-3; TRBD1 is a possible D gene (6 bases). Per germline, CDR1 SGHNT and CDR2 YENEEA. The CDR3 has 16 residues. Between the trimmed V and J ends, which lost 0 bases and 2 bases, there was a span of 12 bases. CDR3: CASSLDIGQPTDTQYF. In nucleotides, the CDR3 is TGTGCCAGCAGCTTAGATATCGGACAGCCCACAGATACGCAGTATTTT.

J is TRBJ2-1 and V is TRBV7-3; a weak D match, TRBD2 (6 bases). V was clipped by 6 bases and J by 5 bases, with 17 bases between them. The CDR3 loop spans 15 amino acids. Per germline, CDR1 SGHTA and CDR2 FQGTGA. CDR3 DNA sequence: TGTGCCAGCAGTCCTTCGGGGACTGTTAACAATGAGCAGTTCTTC. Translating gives CASSPSGTVNNEQFF.

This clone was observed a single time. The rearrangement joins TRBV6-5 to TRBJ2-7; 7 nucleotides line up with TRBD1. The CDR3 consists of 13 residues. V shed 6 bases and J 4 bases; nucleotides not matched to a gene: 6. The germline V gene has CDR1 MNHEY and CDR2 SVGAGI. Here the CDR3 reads CASRTGLQYEQYF. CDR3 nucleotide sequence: TGTGCCAGCAGGACAGGGCTGCAATACGAGCAGTACTTC.

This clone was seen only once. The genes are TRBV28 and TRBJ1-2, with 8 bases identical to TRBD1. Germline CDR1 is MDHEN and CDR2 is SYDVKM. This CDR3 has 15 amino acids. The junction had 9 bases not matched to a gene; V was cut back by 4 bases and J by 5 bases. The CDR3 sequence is CASSSPTGAVYGYTF. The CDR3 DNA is TGTGCCAGCAGTTCACCGACAGGGGCTGTGTATGGCTACACCTTC.

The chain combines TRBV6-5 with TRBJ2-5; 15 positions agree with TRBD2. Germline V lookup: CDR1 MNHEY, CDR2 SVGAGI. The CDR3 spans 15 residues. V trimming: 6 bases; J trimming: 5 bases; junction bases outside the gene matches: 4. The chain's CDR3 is CASRGLAGGRETQYF. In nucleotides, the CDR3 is TGTGCCAGCAGGGGACTAGCGGGAGGTCGTGAGACCCAGTACTTC.

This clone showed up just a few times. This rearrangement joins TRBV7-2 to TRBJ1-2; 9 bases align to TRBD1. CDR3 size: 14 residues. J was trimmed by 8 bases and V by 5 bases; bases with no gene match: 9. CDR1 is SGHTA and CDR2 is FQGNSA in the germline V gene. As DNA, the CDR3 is TGTGCCAGCAGCCCACAGACAGGGGGAGGGGGCTACACCTTC. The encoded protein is CASSPQTGGGGYTF.

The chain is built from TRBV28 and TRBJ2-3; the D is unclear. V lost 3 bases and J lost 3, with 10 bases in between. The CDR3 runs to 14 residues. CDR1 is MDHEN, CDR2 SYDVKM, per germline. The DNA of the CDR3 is TGTGCCAGCAGTTTGGCCCCGCGGACAGATACGCAGTATTTT. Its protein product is CASSLAPRTDTQYF. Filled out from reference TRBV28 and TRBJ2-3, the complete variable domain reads DVKVTQSSRYLVKRTGEKVFLECVQDMDHENMFWYRQDPGLGLRLIYFSYDVKMKEKGDIPEGYSVSREKKERFSLILESASTNQTSMYLCASSLAPRTDTQYFGPGTRLTVL.

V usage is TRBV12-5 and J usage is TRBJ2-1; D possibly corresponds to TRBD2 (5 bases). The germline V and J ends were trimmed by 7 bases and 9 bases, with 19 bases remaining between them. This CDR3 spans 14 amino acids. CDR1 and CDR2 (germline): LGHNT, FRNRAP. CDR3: CASALVALRGEQFF. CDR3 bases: TGTGCTAGTGCCCTTGTAGCGCTAAGAGGTGAGCAGTTCTTC. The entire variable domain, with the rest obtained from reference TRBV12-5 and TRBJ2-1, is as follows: DARVTQTPRHKVTEMGQEVTMRCQPILGHNTVFWYRQTMMQGLELLAYFRNRAPLDDSGMPKDRFSAEMPDATLATLKIQPSEPRDSAVYFCASALVALRGEQFFGPGTRLTVL.